Listed here are 16 T cell receptor beta chains from one sample, sequenced in a study of blood T cells in healthy people across ages (dated by TCRdb to between 2015 and 2016). Libraries were constructed by 5' RACE. Sequencing took place on an Illumina HiSeq 2500. A second PCR of about 6 to 11 cycles was run with a J-beta primer mix and a sample-barcoded 5' primer. TCRdb passed the public sequencing reads through fastp at Q25 and MiXCR, retaining productive beta sequences. Each CDR3 protein gets just one entry, which takes the most common genes and DNA from the rows behind it. In all, the sample holds over 1.5 million distinct CDR3 sequences, and 49% of those were seen once. Approximately 2% of the sample comes from the top ten. The sequencing input was blood. The source of these receptors is a woman between 40 and 55 years old in good health.

As for this clonotype: Germline and junction disagree at one end, which may indicate a read error. The CDR3 protein is CAGSPTLAKNIQYF. The CDR3 bases are TGTGCCGGCAGTCCAACGCTAGCCAAAAACATTCAGTACTTC. This chain connects TRBV5-6 to TRBJ2-4; D is unresolved. Germline lookup yields CDR1 SGHDT and CDR2 YYEEEE. There are 14 residues in the CDR3. Full variable domain (outside the CDR3, taken from reference TRBV5-6 and TRBJ2-4): DAGVTQSPTHLIKTRGQQVTLRCSPKSGHDTVSWYQQALGQGPQFIFQYYEEEERQRGNFPDRFSGHQFPNYSSELNVNALLLGDSALYLCAGSPTLAKNIQYFGAGTRLSVL.

V is TRBV4-1 and J is TRBJ2-5, with unresolved D. Germline CDR1 is MGHRA and CDR2 is YSYEKL. The CDR3 has 14 amino acids. The V and J ends lost 4 bases and 11 bases respectively, with 20 bases between them. The CDR3 sequence: CASSLVAVGNEQYF. The CDR3 bases are TGCGCCAGCAGCCTCGTGGCCGTGGGAAATGAGCAGTACTTC.

V gene TRBV5-1 combines with J gene TRBJ2-4, with D possibly matching TRBD2 (6 bases). The germline V gene encodes CDR1 SGHRS and CDR2 YFSETQ. CDR3 size: 15 residues. V was shortened by 0 bases and J by 13 bases, with 20 bases between the two germline ends. This chain's CDR3 is CASSLVRGMNNEQYF. The CDR3 region has the DNA TGCGCCAGCAGCTTGGTTCGGGGGATGAACAATGAGCAGTACTTC. The entire variable domain, with the rest obtained from reference TRBV5-1 and TRBJ2-4, is as follows: KAGVTQTPRYLIKTRGQQVTLSCSPISGHRSVSWYQQTPGQGLQFLFEYFSETQRNKGNFPGRFSGRQFSNSRSEMNVSTLELGDSALYLCASSLVRGMNNEQYFGAGTRLSVL.

V is TRBV5-5 and J is TRBJ1-5; D not certain. The CDR3 loop spans 15 amino acids. Trimming stripped 2 bases from V and 0 bases from J, with 9 bases between. Looked up from germline, CDR1 is SGHKS and CDR2 is YYEKEE (reference sequence). The CDR3 spells CASSLWGVSNQPQHF. CDR3 DNA: TGTGCCAGCAGCTTATGGGGTGTTAGCAATCAGCCCCAGCATTTT.

The V call is TRBV27, the J call TRBJ1-2, with a weak D call TRBD1 (5 bases). CDR1 is MNHEY and CDR2 is SMNVEV in the germline V gene (reference sequence). The length of the CDR3 is 13 residues. The germline V and J ends were trimmed by 5 bases and 4 bases, with 11 bases remaining between them. The CDR3 sequence: CASSTPRGYGYTF. CDR3 nucleotide sequence: TGTGCCAGCAGTACCCCAAGGGGCTATGGCTACACCTTC.

The CDR3 nucleotides read TGTGCCAGCAGTCTACGAAACCAGATGGTTGAAAAACTGTTTTTT. Encoded protein: CASSLRNQMVEKLFF. The chain joins TRBV2 to TRBJ1-4; no definite D call. There are 15 residues in the CDR3. The V end was cut by 5 bases, the J end by 7 bases, with 17 bases between. The V gene's germline CDR1 is SNHLY and CDR2 FYNNEI. The whole variable domain, remainder taken from reference TRBV2 and TRBJ1-4, is EPEVTQTPSHQVTQMGQEVILRCVPISNHLYFYWYRQILGQKVEFLVSFYNNEISEKSEIFDDQFSVERPDGSNFTLKIRSTKLEDSAMYFCASSLRNQMVEKLFFGSGTQLSVL.

This chain joins TRBV5-4 and TRBJ1-4, with TRBD1 identical over 9 bases. Germline lookup yields CDR1 SGHNT and CDR2 YYREEE (reference sequence). Trimming at V came to 3 bases and at J to 10 bases, leaving 4 bases not matched to a gene. This CDR3 region has 13 residues. For the CDR3, the DNA is TGTGCCAGCAGCTCCCCGGGACAGGGAAAACTGTTTTTT. Its protein product is CASSSPGQGKLFF. Combining the CDR3 with reference TRBV5-4 and TRBJ1-4 gives the whole variable domain ETGVTQSPTHLIKTRGQQVTLRCSSQSGHNTVSWYQQALGQGPQFIFQYYREEENGRGNFPPRFSGLQFPNYSSELNVNALELDDSALYLCASSSPGQGKLFFGSGTQLSVL.

This clonotype was counted only a few times. This sequence joins TRBV20-1 and TRBJ2-7, with TRBD1 as a possible D gene (6 bases). The CDR3 covers 14 residues. V lost 6 bases, J lost 4 bases, and 19 bases lay in between. Germline-derived CDR1 and CDR2 are DFQATT and SNEGSKA (reference sequence). As DNA, the CDR3 is TGCAGTGCCACCCGGACAGCGAATCCGTACGAGCAGTACTTC. This sequence encodes CSATRTANPYEQYF.

The rearrangement joins TRBV28 to TRBJ2-7; D is perhaps TRBD2 (5 bases). The tail of the sequence fits TRBJ2-5 better, so the J call may be wrong. This CDR3 is 12 amino acids long. Germline values: CDR1 MDHEN, CDR2 SYDVKM. CDR3 loop: CASQTRGETQYF. The CDR3 nucleotides read TGTGCCAGCCAAACTAGAGGCGAGACCCAGTACTTC.

Comment on this clonotype: The CDR3 does not close with the conserved phenylalanine or tryptophan, likely indicating a read error. This sequence joins TRBV6-5 and TRBJ1-2, with D possibly matching TRBD1 (5 bases). The CDR3 loop spans 12 amino acids. Germline V lookup: CDR1 MNHEY, CDR2 SVGAGI. Trimming left V 5 bases short and J 5 bases short, with 9 bases between. The CDR3 DNA reads as TGTGCCAGCAGTCAGGGACTTTATGGCTACACCGTC. This gives the protein CASSQGLYGYTV.

V is TRBV4-2 and J is TRBJ1-1; possibly TRBD1 for D (5 bases). The CDR3 covers 15 residues. From germline, CDR1 is LGHNA and CDR2 YNFKEQ. V was cut by 4 bases and J by 5 bases, with 17 bases left in between. CDR3 nucleotide sequence: TGTGCCAGCAGCCTCAGAGAGGACGCAGGGACTGAAGCTTTCTTT. It codes for CASSLREDAGTEAFF.

To note about this clonotype: Germline and junction disagree at one end, which may indicate a read error. The chain has TRBV3-1 and TRBJ1-1; tentatively, D is TRBD1 (5 bases). Germline V CDR1 and CDR2: LGHDT, YNNKEL (reference sequence). CDR3 size: 14 residues. CDR3 residues: CASSHGGWNAEAFF. In DNA form, the CDR3 reads TGTGCCAGCAGCCATGGGGGTTGGAACGCTGAAGCTTTCTTT.

This chain uses TRBV20-1 with TRBJ1-1, with 7 bases that match TRBD1. V gave up 0 bases and J gave up 0 bases; unmatched junction bases: 4. This CDR3 is built from 15 residues. The germline gives CDR1 DFQATT, CDR2 SNEGSKA (reference sequence). In DNA, the CDR3 is TGCAGTGCTAGAGAGGACAGGCGAATGAACACTGAAGCTTTCTTT. It encodes CSAREDRRMNTEAFF.

The gene calls are TRBV7-2 and TRBJ2-5; 10 bases are shared with TRBD2. Losses at the gene ends were 4 bases for V and 4 bases for J; bases not matched to a gene: 12. Per the germline V gene, CDR1 is SGHTA and CDR2 is FQGNSA. The CDR3 runs 17 residues. Here the CDR3 reads CASSYTSGAGGGETQYF. CDR3 coding DNA: TGTGCCAGCAGCTACACCTCAGGAGCGGGGGGGGGAGAGACCCAGTACTTC.

Regarding this clonotype: A read error may account for a junction end that differs from germline. This chain uses TRBV6-6 with TRBJ1-1; D call uncertain. The germline gives CDR1 MNHNY, CDR2 SVGAGI (reference sequence). This CDR3 has 15 amino acids. CDR3 residues: CASSNRRKVNTEAFF. Here the CDR3 DNA reads TGTGCCAGCAGTAACCGACGAAAGGTGAACACGGAAGCTTTCTTT.

The J gene is TRBJ1-2, the V gene TRBV27; possibly TRBD1 for D (5 bases). V was clipped by 6 bases and J by 2 bases, with 13 bases between them. This CDR3 comprises 14 residues. The V gene's germline CDR1 is MNHEY and CDR2 SMNVEV (reference sequence). Here the CDR3 reads CASSQRQQNYGYTF. The CDR3, as DNA: TGTGCCAGCAGCCAACGACAGCAGAACTATGGCTACACCTTC.